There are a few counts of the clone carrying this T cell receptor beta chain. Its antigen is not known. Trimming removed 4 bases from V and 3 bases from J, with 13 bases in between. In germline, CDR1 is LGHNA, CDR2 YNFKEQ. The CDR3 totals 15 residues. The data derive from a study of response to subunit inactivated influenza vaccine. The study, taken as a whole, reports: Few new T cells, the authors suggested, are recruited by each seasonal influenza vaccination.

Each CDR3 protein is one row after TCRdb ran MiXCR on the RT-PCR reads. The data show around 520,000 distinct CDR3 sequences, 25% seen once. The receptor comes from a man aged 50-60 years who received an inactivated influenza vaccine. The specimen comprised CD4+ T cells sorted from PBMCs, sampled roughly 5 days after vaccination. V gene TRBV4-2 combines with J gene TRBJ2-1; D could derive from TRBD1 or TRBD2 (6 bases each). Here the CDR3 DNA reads TGTGCCAGCAGCCCCGGGGGCTTCCTCTACAATGAGCAGTTCTTC. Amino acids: CASSPGGFLYNEQFF.